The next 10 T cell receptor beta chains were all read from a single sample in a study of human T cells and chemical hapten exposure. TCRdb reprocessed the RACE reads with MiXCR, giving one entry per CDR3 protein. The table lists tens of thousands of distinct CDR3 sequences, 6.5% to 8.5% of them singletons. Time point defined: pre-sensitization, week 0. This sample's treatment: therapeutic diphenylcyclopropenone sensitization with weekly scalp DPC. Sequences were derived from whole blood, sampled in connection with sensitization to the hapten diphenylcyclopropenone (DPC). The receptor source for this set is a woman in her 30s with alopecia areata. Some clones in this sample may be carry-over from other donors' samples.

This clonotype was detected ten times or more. The CDR3 DNA sequence: TGTGCCAGCAGTGAAGTAGCGGGGGAGGTAGATACGCAGTATTTT. It translates to CASSEVAGEVDTQYF. This chain joins TRBV6-1 and TRBJ2-3, with TRBD2 identical over 9 bases. The junction had 4 bases not matched to a gene; V was cut back by 1 base and J by 5 bases. There are 15 residues in the CDR3. The germline V gene encodes CDR1 MNHNS and CDR2 SASEGT.

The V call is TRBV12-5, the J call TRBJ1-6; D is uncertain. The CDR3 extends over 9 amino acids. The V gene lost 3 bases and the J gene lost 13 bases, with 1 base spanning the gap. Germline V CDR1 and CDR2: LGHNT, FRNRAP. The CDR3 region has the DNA TGTGCTAGTGGTTTCCCCCTCCACTTT. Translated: CASGFPLHF. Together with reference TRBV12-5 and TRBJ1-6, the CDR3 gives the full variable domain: DARVTQTPRHKVTEMGQEVTMRCQPILGHNTVFWYRQTMMQGLELLAYFRNRAPLDDSGMPKDRFSAEMPDATLATLKIQPSEPRDSAVYFCASGFPLHFGNGTRLTVT.

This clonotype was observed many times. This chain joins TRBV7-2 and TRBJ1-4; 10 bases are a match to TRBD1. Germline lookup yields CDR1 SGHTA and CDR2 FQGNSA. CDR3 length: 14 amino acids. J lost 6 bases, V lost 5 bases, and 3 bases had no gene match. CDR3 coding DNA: TGTGCCAGCAGCAGGACAGGGGGGGATGAAAAACTGTTTTTT. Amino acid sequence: CASSRTGGDEKLFF.

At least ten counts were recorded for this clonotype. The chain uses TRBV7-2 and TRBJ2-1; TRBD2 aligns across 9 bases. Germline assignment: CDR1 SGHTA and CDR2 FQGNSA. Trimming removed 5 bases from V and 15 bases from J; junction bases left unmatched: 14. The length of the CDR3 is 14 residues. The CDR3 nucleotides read TGTGCCAGCAGCCTAGAGGGGACTAGCCCAAAAGTGTTCTTC. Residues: CASSLEGTSPKVFF.

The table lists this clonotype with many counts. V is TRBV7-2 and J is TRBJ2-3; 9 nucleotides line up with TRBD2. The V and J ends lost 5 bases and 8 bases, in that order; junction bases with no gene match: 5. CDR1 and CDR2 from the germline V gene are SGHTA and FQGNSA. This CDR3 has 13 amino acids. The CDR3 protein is CASSTPGLATQYF. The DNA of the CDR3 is TGTGCCAGCAGCACGCCGGGACTAGCTACGCAGTATTTT.

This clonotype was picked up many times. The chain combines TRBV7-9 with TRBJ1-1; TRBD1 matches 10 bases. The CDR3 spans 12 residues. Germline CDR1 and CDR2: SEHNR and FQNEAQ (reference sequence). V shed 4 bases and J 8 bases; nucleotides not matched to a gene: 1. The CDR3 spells CASSSGQGEAFF. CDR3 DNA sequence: TGTGCCAGCAGCTCGGGACAGGGGGAAGCTTTCTTT.

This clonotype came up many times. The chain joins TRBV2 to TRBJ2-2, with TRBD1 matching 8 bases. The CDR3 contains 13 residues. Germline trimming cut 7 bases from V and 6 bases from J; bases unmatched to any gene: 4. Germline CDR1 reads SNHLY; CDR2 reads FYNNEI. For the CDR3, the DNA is TGTGCCAGCATAGCAGGGGGCCCCGGGGAGCTGTTTTTT. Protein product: CASIAGGPGELFF. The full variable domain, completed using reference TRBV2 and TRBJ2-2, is EPEVTQTPSHQVTQMGQEVILRCVPISNHLYFYWYRQILGQKVEFLVSFYNNEISEKSEIFDDQFSVERPDGSNFTLKIRSTKLEDSAMYFCASIAGGPGELFFGEGSRLTVL.

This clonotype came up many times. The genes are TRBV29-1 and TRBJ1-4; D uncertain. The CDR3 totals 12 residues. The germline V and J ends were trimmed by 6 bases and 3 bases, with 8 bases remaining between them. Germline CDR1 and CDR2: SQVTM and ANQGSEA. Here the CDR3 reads CSVVQANEKLFF. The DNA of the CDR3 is TGCAGCGTAGTCCAAGCTAATGAAAAACTGTTTTTT. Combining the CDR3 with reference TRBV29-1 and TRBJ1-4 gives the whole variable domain SAVISQKPSRDICQRGTSLTIQCQVDSQVTMMFWYRQQPGQSLTLIATANQGSEATYESGFVIDKFPISRPNLTFSTLTVSNMSPEDSSIYLCSVVQANEKLFFGSGTQLSVL.

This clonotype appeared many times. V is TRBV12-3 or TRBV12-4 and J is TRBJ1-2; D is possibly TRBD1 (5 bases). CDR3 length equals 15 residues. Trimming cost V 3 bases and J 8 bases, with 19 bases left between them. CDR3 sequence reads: CASSFDGQGVRGYTF. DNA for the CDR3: TGTGCCAGCAGTTTCGACGGGCAGGGAGTTAGAGGCTACACCTTC.

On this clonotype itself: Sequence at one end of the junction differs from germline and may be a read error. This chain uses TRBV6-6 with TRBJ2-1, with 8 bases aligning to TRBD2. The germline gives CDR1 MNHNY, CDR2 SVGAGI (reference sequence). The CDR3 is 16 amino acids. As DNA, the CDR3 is TGTGCCGGCAGTTCCTCGTCCGGGGGGGCTTTCAATGAGCAGTTCTTC. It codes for CAGSSSSGGAFNEQFF.